One sample yielded the 2 T cell receptor beta chains listed below, sequenced in a study of T cell clonality in common variable immunodeficiency. Study-wide findings and caveats: Fewer deletions and N-nucleotide insertions were reportedly seen in common variable immunodeficiency TCR beta sequences.

These receptors have no known antigen. The assay was immunoSEQ multiplex PCR, and TCRdb's table has in-frame clones only and misses some. There are over 20,000 clones in the sample, none observed a single time. Sample: peripheral blood mononuclear cells. These receptors came from a human donor with common variable immunodeficiency.

This clone has at least ten counts. Read data end 3 residues before the CDR3 end; the end is taken from the germline J gene. The gene calls are TRBV10-3 and TRBJ2-5; 8 bases line up with TRBD2. CDR1 is ENHRY, CDR2 SYGVKD, per germline. CDR3 size: 11 residues. Trimming cost V 9 bases and J 4 bases; bases outside gene matches: 1. The sequenced part of the CDR3 DNA is TGTGCCATAAGCGGGGGAGAGACC. It encodes CAISGGET. The complete CDR3 sequence is CAISGGETQYF.

This clone was seen ten or more times. The CDR3 reads CASSNQGGYGYTF. Partial CDR3 DNA: TGCGCCAGCAGTAACCAGGGAGGCTATGGC. The chain combines TRBV5-1 with TRBJ1-2, with D tentatively TRBD1 (5 bases). The CDR3 is cut off 3 residues early in the read; its end comes from the germline J gene. The germline V and J ends were trimmed by 5 bases and 4 bases, with 12 bases remaining between them. There are 13 residues in the CDR3. Germline-derived CDR1 and CDR2 are SGHRS and YFSETQ.